This T cell receptor (beta chain) is from a study of low-dose radiotherapy and immunotherapy resistance in tumors. Study-wide background: Cohort 1 received 0.5 Gy per fraction every 2 weeks, totaling 6.5 Gy. Dosing for Cohort 2 consisted of 1 Gy per fraction every two weeks, reaching a total of 13 Gy over 26 weeks. On a schedule of every two weeks, intravenous cyclophosphamide at a dose of 200 mg/m2 was delivered one day before each radiation and immunotherapy administration.

The CDR3 covers 14 residues. Per the germline V gene, CDR1 is SGHTA and CDR2 is FQGTGA. Specified time point: before trial treatment. The donors' treatment consisted of nivolumab, ipilimumab, aspirin, low-dose cyclophosphamide and low-dose radiotherapy. A remark on this clonotype: No conserved phenylalanine or tryptophan is present at the end of the CDR3, so a read error is the likely explanation.

Gene-specific TRAV and TRBV primers were used for first-strand cDNA, covering alpha and beta chains. TCRs were put through 15 to 25 PCR cycles of amplification with Phusion. A constant-region primer and the V-primer adapter served as the primer pair. In TCRdb, the reads were re-called with MiXCR into one record per CDR3 protein. The sample has about 82,000 distinct CDR3 sequences, about 19% seen once. The input for sequencing was PBMCs, taken before treatment. V usage is TRBV7-3 and J usage is TRBJ2-1; 7 bases are shared with TRBD1. This sequence originates from a male donor with prostate cancer. The CDR3 DNA reads as TGTGCCGGCAGTCAAGGACAGGAACACAATGAGCAGTTCCTC. This sequence encodes CAGSQGQEHNEQFL.